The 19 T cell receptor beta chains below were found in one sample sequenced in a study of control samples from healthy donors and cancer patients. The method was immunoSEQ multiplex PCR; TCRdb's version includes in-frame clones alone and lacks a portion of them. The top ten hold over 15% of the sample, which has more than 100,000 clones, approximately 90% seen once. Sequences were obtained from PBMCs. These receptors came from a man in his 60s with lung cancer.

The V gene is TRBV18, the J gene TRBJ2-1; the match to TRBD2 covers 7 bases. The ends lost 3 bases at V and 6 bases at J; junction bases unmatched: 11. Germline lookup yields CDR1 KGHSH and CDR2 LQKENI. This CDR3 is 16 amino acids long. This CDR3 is CASSPFLRLASNEQFF. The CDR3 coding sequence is TGTGCCAGCTCACCCTTCCTACGACTAGCTAGCAATGAGCAGTTCTTC.

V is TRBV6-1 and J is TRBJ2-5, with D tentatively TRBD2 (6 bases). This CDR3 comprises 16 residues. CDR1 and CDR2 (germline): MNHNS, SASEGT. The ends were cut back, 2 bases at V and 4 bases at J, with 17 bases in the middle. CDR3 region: CASSERVAAMGETQYF. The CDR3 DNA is TGTGCCAGCAGTGAAAGGGTAGCGGCTATGGGAGAGACCCAGTACTTC.

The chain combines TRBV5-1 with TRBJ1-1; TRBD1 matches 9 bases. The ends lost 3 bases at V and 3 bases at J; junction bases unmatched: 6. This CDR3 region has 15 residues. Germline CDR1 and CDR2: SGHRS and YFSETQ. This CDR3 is CASSSTGGRDTEAFF. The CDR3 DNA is TGCGCCAGCAGCTCTACAGGGGGCCGGGACACTGAAGCTTTCTTT.

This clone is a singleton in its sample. The CDR3 protein is CASSYSTGGYEQYF. CDR3 bases: TGTGCCAGCAGTTACTCCACAGGGGGGTACGAGCAGTACTTC. The chain joins TRBV6-5 to TRBJ2-7, with 8 bases identical to TRBD1. Losses at the gene ends were 0 bases for V and 4 bases for J; bases not matched to a gene: 2. The CDR3 runs 14 residues. In germline, CDR1 is MNHEY, CDR2 SVGAGI.

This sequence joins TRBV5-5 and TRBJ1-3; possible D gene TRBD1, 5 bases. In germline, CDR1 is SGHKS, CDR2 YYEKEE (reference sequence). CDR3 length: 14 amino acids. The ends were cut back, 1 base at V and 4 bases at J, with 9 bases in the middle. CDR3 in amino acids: CASSLQGDGNTIYF. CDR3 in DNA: TGTGCCAGCAGCTTGCAGGGTGACGGAAACACCATATATTTT.

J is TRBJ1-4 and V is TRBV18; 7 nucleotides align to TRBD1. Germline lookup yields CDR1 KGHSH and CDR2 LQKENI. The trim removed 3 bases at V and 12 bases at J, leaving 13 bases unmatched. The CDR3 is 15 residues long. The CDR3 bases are TGTGCCAGCTCACCTGGGACAGATTCCGGAGGGGAACTGTTTTTT. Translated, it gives CASSPGTDSGGELFF. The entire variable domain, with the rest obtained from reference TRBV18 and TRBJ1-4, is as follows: NAGVMQNPRHLVRRRGQEARLRCSPMKGHSHVYWYRQLPEEGLKFMVYLQKENIIDESGMPKERFSAEFPKEGPSILRIQQVVRGDSAAYFCASSPGTDSGGELFFGSGTQLSVL.

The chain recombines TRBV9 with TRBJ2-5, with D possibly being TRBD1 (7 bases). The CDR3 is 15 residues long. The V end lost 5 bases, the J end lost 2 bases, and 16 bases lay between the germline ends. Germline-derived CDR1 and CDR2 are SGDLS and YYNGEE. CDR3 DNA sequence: TGTGCCAGCAGTCTTACCCAGGGGGGACAAGAGACCCAGTACTTC. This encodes CASSLTQGGQETQYF.

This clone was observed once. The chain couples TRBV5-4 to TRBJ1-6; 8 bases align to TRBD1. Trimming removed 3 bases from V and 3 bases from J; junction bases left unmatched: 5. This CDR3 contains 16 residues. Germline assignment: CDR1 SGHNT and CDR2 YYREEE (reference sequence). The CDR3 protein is CASSSGQDNYNSPLHF. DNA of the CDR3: TGTGCCAGCAGCTCGGGACAGGACAACTATAATTCACCCCTCCACTTT.

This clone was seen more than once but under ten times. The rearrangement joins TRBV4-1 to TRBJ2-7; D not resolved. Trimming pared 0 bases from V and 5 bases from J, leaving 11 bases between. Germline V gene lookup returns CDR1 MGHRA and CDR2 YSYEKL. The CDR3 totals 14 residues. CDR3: CASSQDPWSNEQYV. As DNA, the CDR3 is TGCGCCAGCAGCCAAGACCCGTGGAGTAACGAGCAGTACGTC.

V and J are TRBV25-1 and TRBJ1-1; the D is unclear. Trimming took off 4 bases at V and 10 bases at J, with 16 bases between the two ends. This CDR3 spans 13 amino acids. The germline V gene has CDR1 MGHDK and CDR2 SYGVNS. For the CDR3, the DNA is TGTGCCAGCAGTGTTCCAGGCTTCGCCCCAGCTTTCTTT. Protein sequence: CASSVPGFAPAFF.

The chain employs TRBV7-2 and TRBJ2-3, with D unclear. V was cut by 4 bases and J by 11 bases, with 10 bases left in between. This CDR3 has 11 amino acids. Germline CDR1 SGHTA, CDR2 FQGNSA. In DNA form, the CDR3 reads TGTGCCAGCAGCTACGGTGGTGGGCAGTATTTT. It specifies CASSYGGGQYF.

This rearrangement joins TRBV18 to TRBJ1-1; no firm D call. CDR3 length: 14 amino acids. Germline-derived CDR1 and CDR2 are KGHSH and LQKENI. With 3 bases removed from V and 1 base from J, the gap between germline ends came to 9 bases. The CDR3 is CASSPQAQNTEAFF. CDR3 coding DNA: TGTGCCAGCTCACCGCAAGCCCAGAACACTGAAGCTTTCTTT.

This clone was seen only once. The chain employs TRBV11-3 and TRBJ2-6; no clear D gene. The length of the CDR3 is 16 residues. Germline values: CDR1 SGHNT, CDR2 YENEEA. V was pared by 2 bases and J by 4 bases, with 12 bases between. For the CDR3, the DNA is TGTGCCAGCAGCTTAAGTAAATCTGGCGGGGCCAACGTCCTGACTTTC. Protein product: CASSLSKSGGANVLTF.

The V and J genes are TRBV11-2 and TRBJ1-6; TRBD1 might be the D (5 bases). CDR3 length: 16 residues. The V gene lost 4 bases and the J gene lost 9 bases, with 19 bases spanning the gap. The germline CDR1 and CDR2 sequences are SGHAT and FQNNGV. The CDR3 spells CASSSNGGTTSSPLHF. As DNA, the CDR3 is TGTGCCAGCAGCTCGAATGGCGGGACGACGAGTTCACCCCTCCACTTT.

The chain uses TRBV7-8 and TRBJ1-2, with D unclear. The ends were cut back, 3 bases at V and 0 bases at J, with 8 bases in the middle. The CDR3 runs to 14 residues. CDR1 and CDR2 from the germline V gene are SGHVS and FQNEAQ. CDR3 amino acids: CASSFNVANYGYTF. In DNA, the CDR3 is TGTGCCAGCAGCTTTAACGTAGCTAACTATGGCTACACCTTC. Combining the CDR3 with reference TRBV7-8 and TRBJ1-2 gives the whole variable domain GAGVSQSPRYKVAKRGQDVALRCDPISGHVSLFWYQQALGQGPEFLTYFQNEAQLDKSGLPSDRFFAERPEGSVSTLKIQRTQQEDSAVYLCASSFNVANYGYTFGSGTRLTVV.

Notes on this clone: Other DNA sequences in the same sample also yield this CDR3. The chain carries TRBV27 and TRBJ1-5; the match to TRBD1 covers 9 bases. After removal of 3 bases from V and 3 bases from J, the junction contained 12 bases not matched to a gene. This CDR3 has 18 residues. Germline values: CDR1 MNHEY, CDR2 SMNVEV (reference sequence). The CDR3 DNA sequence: TGTGCCAGCAGTTTGGGGCTGGACGGGACAGGGCTCAATCAGCCCCAGCATTTT. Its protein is CASSLGLDGTGLNQPQHF.

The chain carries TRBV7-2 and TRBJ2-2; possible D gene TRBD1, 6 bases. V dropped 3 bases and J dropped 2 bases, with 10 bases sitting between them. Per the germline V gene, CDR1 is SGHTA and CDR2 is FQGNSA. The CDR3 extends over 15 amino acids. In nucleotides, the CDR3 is TGTGCCAGCAGCTTGGACAGACCAAACACCGGGGAGCTGTTTTTT. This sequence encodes CASSLDRPNTGELFF.

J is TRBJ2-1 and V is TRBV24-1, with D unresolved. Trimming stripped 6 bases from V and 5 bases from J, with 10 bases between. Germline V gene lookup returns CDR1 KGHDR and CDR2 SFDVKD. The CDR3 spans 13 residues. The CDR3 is CATSPLLNNEQFF. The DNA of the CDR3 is TGTGCCACCAGTCCTCTTTTGAACAATGAGCAGTTCTTC.

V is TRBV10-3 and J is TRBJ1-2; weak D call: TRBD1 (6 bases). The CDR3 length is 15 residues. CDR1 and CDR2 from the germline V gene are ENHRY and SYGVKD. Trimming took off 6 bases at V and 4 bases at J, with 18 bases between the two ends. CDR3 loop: CAISEQGQWTYGYTF. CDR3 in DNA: TGTGCCATCAGCGAGCAGGGGCAGTGGACCTATGGCTACACCTTC.